This T cell receptor (beta chain) was retrieved from a study of blood T cell repertoires in COVID-19. Looking at the study overall: Material from acute and convalescent COVID-19 was sourced from the United States, Italy and Spain. The cDNA or gDNA used as material had been derived from T cells, B-cell-depleted T cells, or PBMCs.

As handled by the study authors: Quantification of nucleated cells was approximated via reference gene primer amplification. TCRdb's table, derived via immunoSEQ multiplex PCR, lists solely in-frame clones and lacks some. V and J calls and clone size are those listed in that table; D and trimming were worked out from the DNA. The repertoire holds 250,000 to 350,000 clones, about 81% seen once, with roughly 1.5% in the top ten. V shed 5 bases and J 4 bases; nucleotides not matched to a gene: 6. In germline, CDR1 is LNHDA, CDR2 SQIVND (reference sequence). The CDR3 spans 15 residues. Seattle patient enrollment occurred during active infection, with longitudinal follow-up thereafter.

The chain combines TRBV19 with TRBJ2-1; TRBD2 aligns across 9 bases. Material: peripheral blood. This receptor was identified in a human donor with COVID-19, enrolled during active disease. The donor label of this sample is uncertain. DNA of the CDR3: TGTGCCAGTAGTGCTCAAGCGGGGGGTTACAATGAGCAGTTCTTC. Its translation: CASSAQAGGYNEQFF.